The rows below give T cell receptor beta chains drawn from one sample of a study of cytomegalovirus exposure and HLA in healthy donors. The assay was immunoSEQ multiplex PCR, and TCRdb's table has in-frame clones only and misses some. The sample consists of some 140,000 clones, approximately 83% of them appearing once. The specimen sequenced was PBMCs. Every receptor here comes from a man between 40 and 49 years old in good health and CMV-seronegative. Each CDR3 is given with its conserved first and last residue. The D gene is left open where the match is weak. The size field is filled for only some rows; it gives once, few, many or a size class.

abundance: -
d_gene: TRBD1
j_gene: TRBJ2-7
v_gene: TRBV9
CDR3aa: CASSPRQGTSYEQYF
CDR3nt: TGTGCCAGCAGCCCGAGACAGGGAACTTCCTACGAGCAGTACTTC

abundance: -
d_gene: TRBD1
j_gene: TRBJ1-2
v_gene: TRBV6-6
CDR3aa: CASRLTGEANYGYTF
CDR3nt: TGTGCCAGCAGATTAACAGGGGAAGCTAACTATGGCTACACCTTC

abundance: -
d_gene: -
j_gene: TRBJ1-2
v_gene: TRBV28
CDR3aa: CASSFGGSRGYTF
CDR3nt: TGTGCCAGCAGTTTCGGGGGGTCCAGGGGCTACACCTTC

abundance: once
d_gene: -
j_gene: TRBJ2-7
v_gene: TRBV7-2
CDR3aa: CASSPPRSNEQYF
CDR3nt: TGTGCCAGCAGCCCACCGCGCTCCAACGAGCAGTACTTC

abundance: few
d_gene: TRBD1
j_gene: TRBJ1-5
v_gene: TRBV7-9
CDR3aa: CASSPGQGGQPQHF
CDR3nt: TGTGCCAGCAGCCCAGGACAGGGCGGTCAGCCCCAGCATTTT

abundance: -
d_gene: -
j_gene: TRBJ2-3
v_gene: TRBV4-2
CDR3aa: CASSQVRQEGDTQYF
CDR3nt: TGTGCCAGCAGCCAAGTTAGACAAGAGGGAGATACGCAGTATTTT

abundance: few
d_gene: -
j_gene: TRBJ2-7
v_gene: TRBV5-6
CDR3aa: CASSLVSGAGKQYF
CDR3nt: TGTGCCAGCAGCTTGGTGTCAGGGGCGGGCAAGCAGTACTTC

abundance: -
d_gene: -
j_gene: TRBJ2-4
v_gene: TRBV30
CDR3aa: CAWSVQNIQYF
CDR3nt: TGTGCCTGGAGTGTACAGAACATTCAGTACTTC

abundance: -
d_gene: -
j_gene: TRBJ2-1
v_gene: TRBV7-2
CDR3aa: CASSLGANNEQFF
CDR3nt: TGTGCCAGCAGCTTAGGTGCGAACAATGAGCAGTTCTTC

abundance: few
d_gene: -
j_gene: TRBJ1-5
v_gene: TRBV7-2
CDR3aa: CASSPRGDQPQHF
CDR3nt: TGTGCCAGCAGCCCCAGGGGAGATCAGCCCCAGCATTTT

abundance: -
d_gene: TRBD1
j_gene: TRBJ1-2
v_gene: TRBV10-3
CDR3aa: CAISDQTGEDYGYTF
CDR3nt: TGTGCCATCAGTGACCAAACAGGGGAGGACTATGGCTACACCTTC

abundance: -
d_gene: -
j_gene: TRBJ1-1
v_gene: TRBV5-4
CDR3aa: CASSSRQAGEAFF
CDR3nt: TGTGCCAGCAGCTCCAGACAGGCGGGGGAGGCTTTCTTT

abundance: -
d_gene: -
j_gene: TRBJ1-2
v_gene: TRBV30
CDR3aa: CAWTIGGGVLGYTF
CDR3nt: TGTGCCTGGACCATCGGTGGGGGCGTTTTAGGCTACACCTTC

abundance: -
d_gene: -
j_gene: TRBJ1-2
v_gene: TRBV10-3
CDR3aa: CAISESNGRGAGGYTF
CDR3nt: TGTGCCATCAGTGAGTCGAATGGCAGGGGAGCGGGGGGCTACACCTTC

abundance: -
d_gene: -
j_gene: TRBJ1-2
v_gene: TRBV5-1
CDR3aa: CASSLEDSRGYTF
CDR3nt: TGCGCCAGCAGCTTGGAAGACAGTAGAGGCTACACCTTC

abundance: -
d_gene: TRBD2
j_gene: TRBJ2-1
v_gene: TRBV5-6
CDR3aa: CASSFGGGATSEQFF
CDR3nt: TGTGCCAGCAGCTTCGGCGGGGGGGCTACTAGTGAGCAGTTCTTC

abundance: once
d_gene: TRBD1
j_gene: TRBJ2-3
v_gene: TRBV7-3
CDR3aa: CASSVGQPDTQYF
CDR3nt: TGTGCCAGCAGCGTGGGACAGCCAGATACGCAGTATTTT

abundance: -
d_gene: TRBD1
j_gene: TRBJ1-2
v_gene: TRBV2
CDR3aa: CASRTGRFDYGYTF
CDR3nt: TGTGCCAGCAGGACAGGGAGATTCGACTATGGCTACACCTTC

abundance: -
d_gene: TRBD2
j_gene: TRBJ2-1
v_gene: TRBV5-4
CDR3aa: CASSLVVSGGDNEQFF
CDR3nt: TGTGCCAGCAGCTTGGTGGTTAGCGGGGGGGACAATGAGCAGTTCTTC

abundance: -
d_gene: TRBD2
j_gene: TRBJ2-5
v_gene: TRBV29-1
CDR3aa: CSVVGGPGAETQYF
CDR3nt: TGCAGCGTTGTGGGAGGGCCCGGAGCAGAGACCCAGTACTTC

abundance: -
d_gene: -
j_gene: TRBJ2-6
v_gene: TRBV5-4
CDR3aa: CASTAEGGGANVLTF
CDR3nt: TGTGCCAGCACGGCTGAGGGAGGCGGGGCCAACGTCCTGACTTTC

abundance: -
d_gene: TRBD1
j_gene: TRBJ1-1
v_gene: TRBV6-1
CDR3aa: CASRGGTGLNTEAFF
CDR3nt: TGTGCCAGCAGGGGGGGGACAGGGTTGAACACTGAAGCTTTCTTT

abundance: -
d_gene: -
j_gene: TRBJ1-2
v_gene: TRBV29-1
CDR3aa: CSVVFQGMDGYTF
CDR3nt: TGCAGCGTTGTCTTTCAGGGAATGGATGGCTACACCTTC

abundance: -
d_gene: -
j_gene: TRBJ2-1
v_gene: TRBV30
CDR3aa: CASRTNGEQFF
CDR3nt: TGTGCCTCCCGGACAAACGGTGAGCAGTTCTTC

abundance: few
d_gene: TRBD1
j_gene: TRBJ2-1
v_gene: TRBV5-8
CDR3aa: CASSLDRGQTNEQFF
CDR3nt: TGTGCCAGCAGCCTGGACAGGGGGCAGACCAATGAGCAGTTCTTC

abundance: few
d_gene: TRBD1
j_gene: TRBJ1-2
v_gene: TRBV5-1
CDR3aa: CASSPGQGIGYTF
CDR3nt: TGCGCCAGCAGCCCGGGACAGGGAATTGGCTACACCTTC

abundance: few
d_gene: TRBD1
j_gene: TRBJ1-1
v_gene: TRBV5-6
CDR3aa: CASSLRGQNTEAFF
CDR3nt: TGTGCCAGCAGCTTGAGGGGGCAGAACACTGAAGCTTTCTTT

abundance: -
d_gene: TRBD2
j_gene: TRBJ2-7
v_gene: TRBV27
CDR3aa: CASTQSGKGEQYF
CDR3nt: TGTGCCAGCACTCAGAGCGGGAAGGGTGAGCAGTACTTC

abundance: -
d_gene: -
j_gene: TRBJ1-4
v_gene: TRBV6-5
CDR3aa: CASSREYNEKLFF
CDR3nt: TGTGCCAGCAGCCGGGAATATAATGAAAAACTGTTTTTT

abundance: -
d_gene: -
j_gene: TRBJ1-1
v_gene: TRBV7-8
CDR3aa: CASRPDRRNTEAFF
CDR3nt: TGTGCCAGCAGACCTGACAGGCGGAACACTGAAGCTTTCTTT

abundance: -
d_gene: TRBD1
j_gene: TRBJ2-5
v_gene: TRBV15
CDR3aa: CATNHPGQEETQYF
CDR3nt: TGTGCCACAAATCATCCGGGACAGGAGGAGACCCAGTACTTC

abundance: -
d_gene: -
j_gene: TRBJ2-7
v_gene: TRBV6-6
CDR3aa: CASSSRPSEQYF
CDR3nt: TGTGCCAGCAGTTCCAGGCCCTCCGAGCAGTACTTC

abundance: -
d_gene: TRBD1
j_gene: TRBJ2-3
v_gene: TRBV5-4
CDR3aa: CASSSGTGTDTQYF
CDR3nt: TGTGCCAGCAGCTCCGGGACAGGGACGGATACGCAGTATTTT

abundance: -
d_gene: TRBD2
j_gene: TRBJ2-1
v_gene: TRBV7-4
CDR3aa: CASSLEMRLAGRCQFF
CDR3nt: TGTGCCAGCAGCTTAGAGATGAGACTAGCCGGGCGTTGTCAGTTCTTC

abundance: once
d_gene: -
j_gene: TRBJ1-5
v_gene: TRBV4-3
CDR3aa: CASSQDVWVKENQPQHF
CDR3nt: TGCGCCAGCAGCCAAGATGTGTGGGTGAAGGAGAATCAGCCCCAGCATTTT

abundance: once
d_gene: TRBD2
j_gene: TRBJ2-7
v_gene: TRBV9
CDR3aa: CASSVGLAGVSYEQYF
CDR3nt: TGTGCCAGCAGCGTAGGCTTAGCGGGGGTCTCCTACGAGCAGTACTTC

abundance: -
d_gene: TRBD2
j_gene: TRBJ2-7
v_gene: TRBV19
CDR3aa: CASSMVAGRGEQYF
CDR3nt: TGTGCCAGTAGTATGGTAGCGGGCCGAGGAGAGCAGTACTTC

abundance: once
d_gene: TRBD1
j_gene: TRBJ1-2
v_gene: TRBV6-6
CDR3aa: CASNLLGTDLTSYTF
CDR3nt: TGTGCCAGCAACCTCTTGGGGACAGACCTAACTAGTTACACCTTC

abundance: once
d_gene: -
j_gene: TRBJ1-5
v_gene: TRBV7-2
CDR3aa: CASSPSQGGGQPQHF
CDR3nt: TGTGCCAGCAGCCCCTCCCAGGGTGGTGGTCAGCCCCAGCATTTT

abundance: -
d_gene: -
j_gene: TRBJ2-7
v_gene: TRBV5-5
CDR3aa: CASSLDPRGGNPYEQYF
CDR3nt: TGTGCCAGCAGCTTGGACCCCCGAGGAGGGAACCCCTACGAGCAGTACTTC

abundance: -
d_gene: -
j_gene: TRBJ1-1
v_gene: TRBV7-9
CDR3aa: CASSLAYRVTEAFF
CDR3nt: TGTGCCAGCAGCTTAGCTTACAGGGTCACTGAAGCTTTCTTT

abundance: -
d_gene: TRBD2
j_gene: TRBJ2-1
v_gene: TRBV7-2
CDR3aa: CASSLTLAGDNEQFF
CDR3nt: TGTGCCAGCAGCTTGACTTTGGCGGGGGACAATGAGCAGTTCTTC

abundance: few
d_gene: -
j_gene: TRBJ2-5
v_gene: TRBV7-9
CDR3aa: CASSPLKAGLETQYF
CDR3nt: TGTGCCAGCAGCCCTCTTAAGGCGGGGTTAGAGACCCAGTACTTC

abundance: once
d_gene: TRBD2
j_gene: TRBJ2-3
v_gene: TRBV7-2
CDR3aa: CASSARLAGNTDTQYF
CDR3nt: TGTGCCAGCAGCGCCCGACTAGCGGGGAACACAGATACGCAGTATTTT

abundance: -
d_gene: TRBD1
j_gene: TRBJ1-1
v_gene: TRBV13
CDR3aa: CASSLGYSPGGTEAFF
CDR3nt: TGTGCCAGCAGCTTAGGTTACTCCCCAGGGGGGACTGAAGCTTTCTTT

abundance: -
d_gene: TRBD1
j_gene: TRBJ1-2
v_gene: TRBV7-9
CDR3aa: CASSSETGIYGYTF
CDR3nt: TGTGCCAGCAGCTCTGAGACAGGGATCTATGGCTACACCTTC

abundance: -
d_gene: TRBD1
j_gene: TRBJ1-2
v_gene: TRBV9
CDR3aa: CASSSRGTVYGYTF
CDR3nt: TGTGCCAGCAGCTCCCGGGGGACAGTCTATGGCTACACCTTC

abundance: -
d_gene: TRBD1
j_gene: TRBJ2-7
v_gene: TRBV4-3
CDR3aa: CASSPPGTGGPYEQYF
CDR3nt: TGCGCCAGCAGCCCCCCCGGGACAGGGGGCCCCTACGAGCAGTACTTC

abundance: -
d_gene: TRBD1
j_gene: TRBJ1-5
v_gene: TRBV7-2
CDR3aa: CASSSGQGVGNQPQHF
CDR3nt: TGTGCCAGCAGCTCGGGACAGGGTGTTGGCAATCAGCCCCAGCATTTT

abundance: -
d_gene: -
j_gene: TRBJ1-5
v_gene: TRBV7-9
CDR3aa: CASSLIGGNQPQHF
CDR3nt: TGTGCCAGCAGCTTAATTGGAGGGAATCAGCCCCAGCATTTT

abundance: -
d_gene: TRBD2
j_gene: TRBJ2-1
v_gene: TRBV30
CDR3aa: CARGTSGGYNEQFF
CDR3nt: TGTGCCCGAGGGACTAGCGGGGGATACAATGAGCAGTTCTTC

abundance: -
d_gene: -
j_gene: TRBJ2-7
v_gene: TRBV5-1
CDR3aa: CASSLYEYEQYF
CDR3nt: TGCGCCAGCAGCTTGTACGAGTACGAGCAGTACTTC

abundance: -
d_gene: TRBD2
j_gene: TRBJ2-3
v_gene: TRBV30
CDR3aa: CAWISGSWDTQYF
CDR3nt: TGTGCCTGGATTAGCGGGAGTTGGGATACGCAGTATTTT

abundance: -
d_gene: -
j_gene: TRBJ2-2
v_gene: TRBV9
CDR3aa: CASREEGHTGELFF
CDR3nt: TGTGCCAGCAGGGAGGAGGGTCACACCGGGGAGCTGTTTTTT